Shown below are 5 T cell receptor beta chains from a single sample sequenced in a study of graft-versus-host responses after intestinal transplantation. What these receptors recognize is not known. Sequencing was performed with immunoSEQ multiplex PCR; in TCRdb, only in-frame clones are kept and a portion is missing. The top ten clones hold roughly 18% of a sample with around 31,000 clones, roughly four fifths of them seen once. This specimen was unstimulated CD8+ T cells sorted from spleen or lymph node cells, taken before intestinal transplant. These receptors were taken from a human donor who received an intestinal transplant.

The chain carries TRBV19 and TRBJ2-3, with 7 bases aligning to TRBD1. The V segment lost 5 bases and the J segment 2 bases; nucleotides outside the gene matches: 7. Per germline, CDR1 LNHDA and CDR2 SQIVND (reference sequence). The CDR3 has 15 amino acids. CDR3 amino acids: CASSWTGYFTDTQYF. CDR3 bases: TGTGCCAGTAGTTGGACAGGCTATTTCACAGATACGCAGTATTTT.

The chain has TRBV30 and TRBJ2-2, with 9 bases matching TRBD1. Germline CDR1 reads GTSNPN; CDR2 reads SVGIG (reference sequence). The CDR3 has 14 residues. Trimming at V came to 5 bases and at J to 7 bases, leaving 8 bases not matched to a gene. The CDR3 coding sequence is TGTGCCTGGCGCGGACAGGGGAGTGTCGGGGAGCTGTTTTTT. Amino acids: CAWRGQGSVGELFF. Variable domain in full (rest from reference TRBV30 and TRBJ2-2): SQTIHQWPATLVQPVGSPLSLECTVEGTSNPNLYWYRQAAGRGLQLLFYSVGIGQISSEVPQNLSASRPQDRQFILSSKKLLLSDSGFYLCAWRGQGSVGELFFGEGSRLTVL.

J is TRBJ1-3 and V is TRBV2; D is possibly TRBD1 (5 bases). This CDR3 comprises 13 residues. The germline V gene encodes CDR1 SNHLY and CDR2 FYNNEI. With 10 bases removed from V and 1 base from J, the gap between germline ends came to 11 bases. CDR3 loop: CAIQEGSGNTIYF. The CDR3 DNA reads as TGTGCCATCCAGGAGGGGTCTGGAAACACCATATATTTT.

This clone was seen only a few times. The chain uses TRBV6-6 and TRBJ2-7; 11 nucleotides line up with TRBD1. V shed 2 bases, J shed 4 bases, and the junction held 1 base outside the gene matches. The germline gives CDR1 MNHNY, CDR2 SVGAGI (reference sequence). The CDR3 length is 14 residues. CDR3: CASSYRDRGYEQYF. DNA for the CDR3: TGTGCCAGCAGTTACAGGGACAGGGGGTACGAGCAGTACTTC.

This clone occurred a few times. J is TRBJ2-2 and V is TRBV6-5, with a possible D match to TRBD1 (6 bases). Looked up from germline, CDR1 is MNHEY and CDR2 is SVGAGI. Trimming removed 6 bases from V and 1 base from J, with 12 bases in between. CDR3 length: 15 residues. The CDR3 bases are TGTGCCAGCAGCTCCGTAGGGGGGAACACCGGGGAGCTGTTTTTT. Residues: CASSSVGGNTGELFF.